One and the same sample provided the 8 T cell receptor beta chains below, sequenced in a study of monozygotic twins with inflammatory bowel disease. TCRdb reprocessed the 5' RACE reads; each CDR3 protein has one entry and no DNA is given. The sample has 400,000 or so distinct CDR3 sequences, and its top ten clones hold approximately 2.4%. Material: blood. The source of these receptors is a human donor with ulcerative colitis or Crohn's disease, or a healthy co-twin of an affected twin (not recorded which).

The J gene is TRBJ2-1, the V gene TRBV30; TCRdb returns TRBD1, unconfirmable since there is no DNA. Germline values: CDR1 GTSNPN, CDR2 SVGIG (reference sequence). The CDR3 length is 15 residues. Here the CDR3 reads CAWSAGQTNYNEQFF.

The chain carries TRBV28 and TRBJ1-5; checking the TCRdb D call of TRBD1 is not possible without DNA. The CDR3 runs 16 residues. CDR1 is MDHEN, CDR2 SYDVKM, per germline. The CDR3 spells CASSTPPGRGNQPQHF.

V and J are TRBV5-1 and TRBJ2-3; the D gene TCRdb calls, TRBD1, cannot be checked with no DNA. The germline CDR1 and CDR2 sequences are SGHRS and YFSETQ. This CDR3 has 12 residues. The CDR3 spells CASSLENRAQYF.

CDR3 amino acids: CASSFTRGQGGSEQYF. This chain uses TRBV28 with TRBJ2-7; the TCRdb D gene call, TRBD1, has no DNA to confirm it. From germline, CDR1 is MDHEN and CDR2 SYDVKM. This CDR3 is built from 16 residues.

The genes are TRBV12-3 or TRBV12-4 and TRBJ2-7; TCRdb's assignment of TRBD1 cannot be checked, as there is no DNA. This CDR3 is 14 amino acids long. CDR3 amino acids: CASSIGQGTYEQYF.

The V call is TRBV7-8, the J call TRBJ2-7; TCRdb calls TRBD2, which cannot be checked without DNA. Germline assignment: CDR1 SGHVS and CDR2 FQNEAQ. The CDR3 runs to 13 residues. CDR3: CASSPRIASEQYF.

V and J are TRBV7-6 and TRBJ1-5; TCRdb's assignment of TRBD1 cannot be checked, as there is no DNA. Germline assignment: CDR1 SGHVS and CDR2 FNYEAQ. There are 15 residues in the CDR3. This chain's CDR3 is CASSLGGGNNQPQHF.

This chain connects TRBV4-1 to TRBJ2-7; TCRdb reports TRBD2, a call that lacks DNA to check it against. Germline CDR1 reads MGHRA; CDR2 reads YSYEKL. This CDR3 spans 18 amino acids. The CDR3 here is CASSQGSGRAGDFYEQYF.